This T cell receptor (beta chain) was found in a study of blood T cell repertoires in COVID-19 (dated by TCRdb to about 2020). Regarding the study in general: Samples from collaborators originated in the United States, Italy and Spain and spanned both the acute and convalescent phases of COVID-19. Samples came from the ongoing ImmuneRACE study (first 160 participants) plus 1,254 subjects from 6 global collaborators. The material from the prospective study consisted of cDNA or gDNA derived from T cells, B-cell-depleted T cells, or PBMCs. Subjects who had been exposed to COVID-19, were actively infected with it, or had recovered from it provided the deeply sampled blood TCRbeta repertoires that made up the dataset. Where available, HLA class I and class II types were taken from metadata supplied by the sample provider and were not determined by assay-based typing. The repertoires were released in a freely available public database meant as a resource for research on the immune response to SARS-CoV-2. Nearly every sample came with metadata listing a de-identified subject ID, COVID-19 status, age in years and sex. Overall results and qualifications from the work: How much clinical and demographic metadata was included differed by source and by participant, and the metadata was provided uncurated.

The immunoSEQ Assay, a bias-controlled multiplex PCR, was used to amplify TCRbeta CDR3 regions from genomic DNA. The authors' pipeline ran thus. Within the assay, amplification of reference gene primers was used to estimate how many nucleated cells each sample contained. To quantify the absolute abundance of each unique TCRbeta CDR3 rearrangement, sequence reads were collapsed and filtered. For each sample, productive Simpson clonality was calculated as the square root of Simpson's diversity index over productive rearrangements. TCRdb holds this immuneACCESS table with in-frame rearrangements only. Some clones are missing; in checked studies, unresolved V genes explain under half, and the rest has no known cause. Clonal size and the V and J genes are those of that table, whereas D and trimming came from the DNA. This sample lists around 330,000 clones; around 89% were detected once. Roughly 1.7% of the sample is taken by the ten largest.

With respect to this clone: Its cognate antigen has yet to be identified. No quality values exist for individual bases; no much larger clone is one base distant.

One collaborating source in Seattle enrolled patients while the patients were actively infected and followed the patients over time throughout the course of disease. Whole blood was collected in K2EDTA tubes by collaborating institutions according to the institutions' own protocols. Collaborator samples were shipped for TCRbeta analysis as frozen whole blood, isolated PBMCs, or DNA extracted from either sample type. Including the terminal cysteine and phenylalanine, the CDR3 comprises 15 residues. Only the CDR3 portion is preserved as DNA: 45 bases, with reading frame beginning at the first base. The V and J ends are trimmed by 0 bases and 4 bases, leaving 13 bases between them. The CDR1 and CDR2 encoded by the germline V gene (reference sequence) are GTSNPN and SVGIG.

The receptor was derived from a woman aged 25 to 39 with COVID-19, enrolled during active disease. The sequence links TRBV30 to TRBJ1-3; no D segment can be confidently identified. The sequencing input was peripheral blood. The CDR3 protein is CAWSVNSLPGNTIYF. The bases are TGTGCCTGGAGTGTTAACAGTCTGCCAGGAAACACCATATATTTT.